A single sample gave rise to the 22 T cell receptor beta chains below, sequenced in a study of draining lymph node invasion in breast cancer. TCRdb itself ran the bulk RNA-seq reads through MiXCR, one entry per CDR3 protein. The data contain around 3,500 distinct CDR3 sequences, about three quarters of them singletons. Cells sorted as CD4+ CD45RA- CD25- were taken as memory conventional CD4 T cells. Sequenced sample: sorted memory CD4+ effector T cells from a lymph node. The receptors derive from a female donor with luminal breast cancer.

With regard to this clonotype: No conserved phenylalanine or tryptophan ends this CDR3, so it is likely a read error. Because the CDR3's place on the DNA is in doubt, the DNA is left out and the CDR3 is given as listed by TCRdb. The rearrangement uses TRBV28 and TRBJ2-4; TRBD1, the table's D call, lacks a check against the DNA. The CDR3 extends over 14 residues, inclusive of both ends. Germline V gene lookup returns CDR1 MDHEN and CDR2 SYDVKM. The CDR3 spells CASSSSKDRVRPRM.

The genes are TRBV2 and TRBJ2-4, with 7 bases that match TRBD2. V was clipped by 8 bases and J by 0 bases; unmatched bases: 10. The CDR3 spans 16 residues. Germline V gene lookup returns CDR1 SNHLY and CDR2 FYNNEI. CDR3 amino acids: CASGREANLAKNIQYF. The CDR3 DNA reads TGTGCCAGCGGGAGGGAGGCAAACCTAGCCAAAAACATTCAGTACTTC.

This rearrangement joins TRBV5-1 to TRBJ1-2; tentatively, D is TRBD1 (5 bases). V was shortened by 4 bases and J by 0 bases, with 13 bases between the two germline ends. Per germline, CDR1 SGHRS and CDR2 YFSETQ. The CDR3 is 15 residues long. The DNA of the CDR3 is TGCGCCAGCAGCCCGCCCTCGGGGGCTAACTATGGCTACACCTTC. Translating gives CASSPPSGANYGYTF. The full variable domain, with the rest looked up from reference TRBV5-1 and TRBJ1-2, is KAGVTQTPRYLIKTRGQQVTLSCSPISGHRSVSWYQQTPGQGLQFLFEYFSETQRNKGNFPGRFSGRQFSNSRSEMNVSTLELGDSALYLCASSPPSGANYGYTFGSGTRLTVV.

The J gene is TRBJ2-3, the V gene TRBV28; D remains unclear. The V and J ends lost 4 bases and 4 bases respectively, with 6 bases between them. The germline V gene has CDR1 MDHEN and CDR2 SYDVKM. The length of the CDR3 is 12 residues. CDR3 in DNA: TGTGCCAGCAGTTCGGTGGCAGATACGCAGTATTTT. Translating it yields CASSSVADTQYF.

Here the CDR3 reads CASSEYRGEQYF. CDR3 DNA: TGCGCCAGCAGTGAGTACAGGGGCGAGCAGTACTTC. The chain has TRBV10-2 and TRBJ2-7; TRBD1 matches at 7 bases. Losses at the gene ends were 1 base for V and 6 bases for J; bases not matched to a gene: 0. The CDR3 has 12 residues. Germline lookup yields CDR1 WSHSY and CDR2 SAAADI.

CDR3 region: CASSYSGQGGSNYGYTF. CDR3 DNA: TGTGCCAGCAGTTACTCGGGACAGGGGGGGTCTAACTATGGCTACACCTTC. The rearrangement uses TRBV6-6 and TRBJ1-2, with 11 bases lining up with TRBD1. Losses at the gene ends were 0 bases for V and 0 bases for J; bases not matched to a gene: 3. CDR1 and CDR2 (germline): MNHNY, SVGAGI (reference sequence). The CDR3 has 17 residues.

The J gene is TRBJ2-5, the V gene TRBV20-1; the D is unclear. This CDR3 has 12 residues. V was trimmed by 1 base and J by 1 base, leaving 4 bases between them. CDR1 and CDR2 from the germline V gene are DFQATT and SNEGSKA (reference sequence). The CDR3 DNA sequence: TGCAGTGCTAGAGCGCTCCAAGAGACCCAGTACTTC. As protein: CSARALQETQYF.

V and J are TRBV5-1 and TRBJ2-2; 7 bases are a match to TRBD1. CDR1 SGHRS and CDR2 YFSETQ come from the germline V gene. CDR3 length: 15 amino acids. V was clipped by 0 bases and J by 4 bases; unmatched bases: 3. The CDR3 coding sequence is TGCGCCAGCAGCTTGGGACAGGGTGGCACCGGGGAGCTGTTTTTT. Encoded protein: CASSLGQGGTGELFF.

The chain is built from TRBV5-6 and TRBJ1-1, with D unclear. CDR1 and CDR2 (germline): SGHDT, YYEEEE. Trimming removed 0 bases at V and 9 bases at J, with 9 bases between. CDR3 length: 12 amino acids. CDR3 in amino acids: CASSLESGKAFF. The CDR3 DNA sequence: TGTGCCAGCAGCTTGGAGAGCGGGAAAGCTTTCTTT.

As DNA, the CDR3 is TGTGCCAGTAGTACTCGCGGGAGGGGCGCAAGTGAAGCTTTCTTT. This encodes CASSTRGRGASEAFF. V gene TRBV19 combines with J gene TRBJ1-1, with D perhaps matching TRBD1 (5 bases). Germline CDR1 reads LNHDA; CDR2 reads SQIVND (reference sequence). The CDR3 is 15 residues long. V shed 4 bases and J shed 7 bases, with 19 bases lying between them.

V gene TRBV7-2 combines with J gene TRBJ2-3; D gene unclear. V was clipped by 5 bases and J by 6 bases, with 12 bases between them. This CDR3 is built from 13 residues. CDR1 and CDR2 (germline): SGHTA, FQGNSA. The CDR3 nucleotides are TGTGCCAGCAGCCCCCAACTCGTGGATACGCAGTATTTT. Encoded protein: CASSPQLVDTQYF.

The chain carries TRBV12-3 or TRBV12-4 and TRBJ2-7; D is ambiguous. The CDR3 contains 12 residues. V was cut by 2 bases and J by 4 bases, with 6 bases left in between. The CDR3 nucleotides read TGTGCCAGCAGTTTATCGGTTTACGAGCAGTACTTC. Its translation: CASSLSVYEQYF.

This chain joins TRBV9 and TRBJ1-6; TRBD1 might be the D (6 bases). The CDR3 runs 15 residues. With 0 bases removed from V and 10 bases from J, the gap between germline ends came to 14 bases. Germline V gives CDR1 SGDLS, CDR2 YYNGEE. The DNA of the CDR3 is TGTGCCAGCAGCGTAGGAGGGGGGCGAATGTCACCCCTCCACTTT. Translation gives CASSVGGGRMSPLHF.

The V gene is TRBV6-1, the J gene TRBJ1-2; unclear D gene. V gave up 1 base and J gave up 2 bases, with 5 bases separating them. Germline CDR1 is MNHNS and CDR2 is SASEGT. This CDR3 contains 13 residues. Written as DNA, the CDR3 is TGTGCCAGCAGTGAAGGAGGGAACTATGGCTACACCTTC. Translation: CASSEGGNYGYTF.

The chain carries TRBV7-9 and TRBJ2-5; 7 bases agree with TRBD1. The CDR3 is 14 residues long. Germline lookup yields CDR1 SEHNR and CDR2 FQNEAQ (reference sequence). V was clipped by 5 bases and J by 6 bases; unmatched bases: 9. CDR3 residues: CASSQAAGGQTQYF. As DNA, the CDR3 is TGTGCCAGCAGCCAGGCGGCAGGGGGACAGACCCAGTACTTC.

V usage is TRBV4-3 and J usage is TRBJ2-1; D gene ambiguous. This CDR3 has 13 amino acids. CDR1 and CDR2 from the germline V gene are LGHNA and YSLEER. The germline V and J ends were trimmed by 0 bases and 9 bases, with 9 bases remaining between them. CDR3 region: CASSQDSRGEQFF. In nucleotides, the CDR3 is TGCGCCAGCAGCCAAGACTCGAGAGGTGAGCAGTTCTTC.

This chain uses TRBV5-1 with TRBJ2-1; TRBD1 or TRBD2 may be the D gene (5 bases each). From germline, CDR1 is SGHRS and CDR2 YFSETQ. The CDR3 sequence is 15 residues long. The V and J ends lost 6 bases and 8 bases respectively, with 21 bases between them. The CDR3 nucleotides read TGCGCCAGCACCGCCGGGACGGCGTACAATGATGAGCAGTTCTTC. Protein sequence: CASTAGTAYNDEQFF.

V gene TRBV20-1 combines with J gene TRBJ2-1, with 16 bases lining up with TRBD2. V lost 6 bases to trimming and J lost 2 bases; unmatched junction nucleotides: 4. Germline V gene data show CDR1 as DFQATT and CDR2 as SNEGSKA (reference sequence). This CDR3 has 16 amino acids. The chain's CDR3 is CSALGLAGGAYNEQFF. The CDR3 coding sequence is TGCAGTGCCCTGGGACTAGCGGGAGGGGCCTACAATGAGCAGTTCTTC.

V gene TRBV20-1 combines with J gene TRBJ2-1, with unresolved D. This CDR3 is 14 amino acids long. Germline-derived CDR1 and CDR2 are DFQATT and SNEGSKA (reference sequence). Trimming pared 5 bases from V and 3 bases from J, leaving 14 bases between. The CDR3 DNA reads as TGCAGTGCTCCTATCAGCGCCGTCTACAATGAGCAGTTCTTC. This encodes CSAPISAVYNEQFF.

The gene calls are TRBV19 and TRBJ1-6; 7 bases are a match to TRBD1. The CDR3 spans 15 residues. CDR1 LNHDA and CDR2 SQIVND come from the germline V gene (reference sequence). V shed 6 bases and J 7 bases; nucleotides not matched to a gene: 9. CDR3 sequence: CASSQQGFGNSPLHF. The DNA for the CDR3 is TGTGCCAGTAGCCAACAGGGGTTTGGCAATTCACCCCTCCACTTT.

The rearrangement joins TRBV27 to TRBJ1-2; D remains unclear. From germline, CDR1 is MNHEY and CDR2 SMNVEV (reference sequence). With 1 base removed from V and 4 bases from J, the gap between germline ends came to 16 bases. CDR3 length: 16 residues. CDR3 sequence: CASSLWGSQNFYGYTF. CDR3 nucleotides: TGTGCCAGCAGTTTATGGGGTTCCCAGAACTTCTATGGCTACACCTTC.

The rearrangement joins TRBV9 to TRBJ1-1; unclear D gene. V lost 3 bases to trimming and J lost 3 bases, with 12 bases between them. This CDR3 spans 14 amino acids. CDR1 SGDLS and CDR2 YYNGEE come from the germline V gene. As DNA, the CDR3 is TGTGCCAGCAGCGCCGGTATTGGGTACACTGAAGCTTTCTTT. This translates into CASSAGIGYTEAFF.